The rows below give T cell receptor beta chains drawn from one sample of a study of blood T cell repertoires in COVID-19. Repertoires were generated with immunoSEQ multiplex PCR, while TCRdb's copy carries only in-frame clones and drops some. This table has tens of thousands of clones, 86% appearing once. The sequenced sample consisted of peripheral blood. Receptor source: an elderly woman with active or convalescent COVID-19. The CDR3 runs from the conserved cysteine through the conserved F or W. D genes are given only for firm matches. Clone sizes are given selectively: once, few, many, or a class where the clone is expanded.

TRBD2,TRBJ2-7,.,TRBV11-1,TGTGCCAGCAGCTTACCAGGCGGGGGGGCCTACGAGCAGTACTTC,CASSLPGGGAYEQYF
TRBD2,TRBJ2-1,.,TRBV18,TGTGCCAGCCGCTCAACGGGGGGACTAGCGGGGGTTAGTGAGCAGTTCTTC,CASRSTGGLAGVSEQFF
.,TRBJ2-3,.,TRBV4-1,TGCGCCAGCAGCCAAGAGGAAGGACAGACAACTGAGTATTTT,CASSQEEGQTTEYF
TRBD2,TRBJ2-3,.,TRBV29-1,TGCAGCGTTAGAAGCGGGAGCGCAGATACGCAGTATTTT,CSVRSGSADTQYF
TRBD2,TRBJ2-5,.,TRBV5-1,TGCGCCAGCATCTTAGCGGGAGGGCCTGAAGAGACCCAGTACTTC,CASILAGGPEETQYF
.,TRBJ2-5,.,TRBV7-9,TGTGCCAGCAGCTTAAGAGAGGAGACCCAGTACTTC,CASSLREETQYF
TRBD1,TRBJ2-1,.,TRBV2,TGTGCCAGCAGGCCGACAGGGACAGGGGGCAATGAGCAGTTCTTC,CASRPTGTGGNEQFF
TRBD2,TRBJ2-3,.,TRBV5-1,TGCGCCAGCAGCTCAGGACTAGCGGGAAACACAGATACGCAGTATTTT,CASSSGLAGNTDTQYF
.,TRBJ1-5,.,TRBV4-2,TGTGCCAGCAGCCAAGAGGTGGGAGCCTATCAGCCCCAGCATTTT,CASSQEVGAYQPQHF
TRBD1,TRBJ1-1,.,TRBV6-5,TGTGCCAGCAATTCTCAGGGGGAAATGAACACTGAAGCTTTCTTT,CASNSQGEMNTEAFF
TRBD1,TRBJ2-7,.,TRBV6-5,TGTGCCAGCAGTTACTCTGACAGGGGCCCCTACGAGCAGTACTTC,CASSYSDRGPYEQYF
TRBD1,TRBJ1-6,.,TRBV18,TGTGCCAGCTCATCAAACGACAGGGATGGATCACCCCTCCACTTT,CASSSNDRDGSPLHF
.,TRBJ2-2,.,TRBV6-2/TRBV6-3,TGTGCCAGCAGTTACAACCTAGTCGGCGGGGAGCTGTTTTTT,CASSYNLVGGELFF
TRBD1,TRBJ2-2,.,TRBV24-1,TGTGCCACCAGTGATCCGACAGGGACGGGCGGGGAGCTGTTTTTT,CATSDPTGTGGELFF
.,TRBJ1-4,.,TRBV28,TGTGCCAGCAGTTTATCTAGGGGGGGAGAAAAACTGTTTTTT,CASSLSRGGEKLFF
TRBD1,TRBJ2-1,.,TRBV5-1,TGCGCCAGCAGCTTGGGACCCGGGACAGGGATCAATGAGCAGTTCTTC,CASSLGPGTGINEQFF
.,TRBJ2-3,.,TRBV7-3,TGTGCCAGCGGGAGTGGTACAGATACGCAGTATTTT,CASGSGTDTQYF
.,TRBJ2-7,.,TRBV28,TGTGCCAGCAGTCCCCTGACCGGGACTCCAGACTACGAGCAGTACTTC,CASSPLTGTPDYEQYF
.,TRBJ2-1,.,TRBV5-8,TGTGCCAGCAGCTTGGGGCCAGTTTACAATGAGCAGTTCTTC,CASSLGPVYNEQFF
TRBD2,TRBJ2-1,few,TRBV11-3,TGTGCCAGCAGCTTACTAGCGGGAGTCGATGAGCAGTTCTTC,CASSLLAGVDEQFF
.,TRBJ1-6,.,TRBV3-1/TRBV3-2,TGTGCCAGCAGCCAAGAAGGAGGGAGGGGCAGGAATTCACCCCTCCACTTT,CASSQEGGRGRNSPLHF
.,TRBJ1-2,.,TRBV5-1,TGCGCCAGCAGCTCGGGGGGTAACTATGGCTACACCTTC,CASSSGGNYGYTF
.,TRBJ1-1,.,TRBV5-1,TGCGCCAGCAGCTTGACAGGGATGAACACTGAAGCTTTCTTT,CASSLTGMNTEAFF
TRBD1,TRBJ1-2,.,TRBV5-1,TGCGCCAGCAGCTACGACAGGGCCGATAGTGGCTACACCTTC,CASSYDRADSGYTF
TRBD2,TRBJ2-7,.,TRBV5-4,TGTGCCAGCAGCCCAGTTAGCGGGAGTTTCCACGAGCAGTACTTC,CASSPVSGSFHEQYF
.,TRBJ1-1,.,TRBV2,TGTGCCAGCAAGAGCGTGCGCACTGAAGCTTTCTTT,CASKSVRTEAFF
.,TRBJ2-3,.,TRBV7-8,TGTGCCAGCAGCCCGGCGCGCGGGGCGAATCTTGACATCAGCACAGATACGCAGTATTTT,CASSPARGANLDISTDTQYF
.,TRBJ1-3,.,TRBV19,TGTGCCAGTAGGCCCTCCAGCTCTGGAAACACCATATATTTT,CASRPSSSGNTIYF
TRBD1,TRBJ2-5,.,TRBV3-1/TRBV3-2,TGTGCCAGCAGGACAGGGGGCTCAGAGACCCAGTACTTC,CASRTGGSETQYF
.,TRBJ1-5,.,TRBV21-1,TGTGCCAGCAACCACAAAAGGCGGCCAAGCAATCAGCCCCAGCATTTT,CASNHKRRPSNQPQHF
TRBD1,TRBJ1-6,.,TRBV2,TGTGCCAGCAGTGGGCAGGGGGCTTCACCCCTCCACTTT,CASSGQGASPLHF
.,TRBJ2-1,.,TRBV11-2,TGTGCCAGCAGTTCGAGACTAGTAAACAATGAGCAGTTCTTC,CASSSRLVNNEQFF
.,TRBJ1-2,.,TRBV9,TGTGCCAGCAGCGTAGCAGGCTCTAACTATGGCTACACCTTC,CASSVAGSNYGYTF
TRBD1,TRBJ2-1,.,TRBV15,TGTGCCACCAGCAACCAAGGGGGCTGGAATGAGCAGTTCTTC,CATSNQGGWNEQFF
.,TRBJ1-4,.,TRBV5-1,TGCGCCAGCAGCTTGGGTCCAGGGGAAGACGAAAAACTGTTTTTT,CASSLGPGEDEKLFF
TRBD1,TRBJ2-1,once,TRBV11-3,TGTGCCAGCAGCTTCTCCCAAACAGGGGATGAGCAGTTCTTC,CASSFSQTGDEQFF